This T cell receptor (beta chain) was identified during a study of blood T cell repertoires in COVID-19. About the research overall: The United States, Italy and Spain supplied acute and convalescent COVID-19 samples. From T cells, B-cell-depleted T cells, or PBMCs came the material, which was cDNA or gDNA.

In the original processing: Amplification with reference gene primers provided the estimates of nucleated cell counts. The method was immunoSEQ multiplex PCR; TCRdb's version includes in-frame clones alone and lacks a portion of them. V, J and clone size are those of that table, while D and trimming were read from the DNA. The sample lists roughly 38,000 clones; 70% to 90% were seen once. With V trimmed by 7 bases and J by 5 bases, 5 bases remained unmatched. Germline loops: CDR1 GTSNPN, CDR2 SVGIG (reference sequence). The CDR3 consists of 13 residues. This TCR was recovered from a man in his fifties in a cohort sampled during active COVID-19. Sequencing used peripheral blood. This rearrangement joins TRBV30 to TRBJ2-3, with TRBD2 matching 11 bases. The CDR3 spells CALLAGGQDTQYF. The CDR3 region has the DNA TGTGCCTTATTAGCGGGGGGGCAAGATACGCAGTATTTT. The whole variable domain, remainder taken from reference TRBV30 and TRBJ2-3, is SQTIHQWPATLVQPVGSPLSLECTVEGTSNPNLYWYRQAAGRGLQLLFYSVGIGQISSEVPQNLSASRPQDRQFILSSKKLLLSDSGFYLCALLAGGQDTQYFGPGTRLTVL.